This paragraph covers one T cell receptor beta chain sequence. What it binds is not known. The data originate from a study of Tregs in tolerant kidney transplant recipients. Study-wide points: Tregs expanded with activated donor B cells seemed most donor-specific. The small number of patients limits these findings pending further validation. This study did not directly address biological reproducibility.

Thawed PBMCs were FACS-sorted into unstimulated CD4+CD25+CD127- regulatory T cells, CD4+CD25- non-regulatory cells, CD4 and CD8 cells. J lost 1 base, V lost 4 bases, and 2 bases had no gene match. The CDR3 totals 14 residues. Germline V CDR1 and CDR2: MRHNA, SNTAGT. Only in-frame clones appear in the TCRdb table, and some are missing; sequencing was by immunoSEQ multiplex PCR. There are some 240,000 clones in the sample; around 82% occur only once, and about 0.68% lies in the top ten. This sequence originates from a human donor in good health. The sequenced sample consisted of CD4+ T cells from blood. This rearrangement joins TRBV6-4 to TRBJ2-3; 7 bases are shared with TRBD2. CDR3 sequence reads: CASSGAGGTDTQYF. The DNA of the CDR3 is TGTGCCAGCAGTGGGGCGGGGGGCACAGATACGCAGTATTTT.